This record covers a single T cell receptor beta chain. The antigen is unknown. V shed 4 bases and J 0 bases; nucleotides not matched to a gene: 5. This CDR3 spans 17 amino acids. The germline V gene encodes CDR1 LNHDA and CDR2 SQIVND (reference sequence). Clones were sequenced by immunoSEQ multiplex PCR, and TCRdb holds only the in-frame ones, with some missing. The sample comprises around 150,000 clones, 95% to 97% of which are singletons, and more than 0.7% rests with the top ten. The sample originates from a study of cytomegalovirus exposure and HLA in healthy donors. Findings of the study overall: Clusters of TCRs from the first cohort tended to co-occur in the roughly 120 validation repertoires (as a later analysis found). For most TCR sequences rarity was the rule, although some public TCRs occurred in many donors. Confirmation was obtained in vitro that three CMV-associated chains are specific for CMV antigens. Reports described diagnosis of cytomegalovirus status by the classifier as highly specific and sensitive.

This sequence joins TRBV19 and TRBJ2-6; 8 bases match TRBD1. The receptor was derived from a woman in her late teens or twenties in good health and CMV-seronegative. Sequencing was carried out using PBMCs. The CDR3 loop reads CASSRDRSSSGANVLTF. CDR3 sequence (DNA): TGTGCCAGTAGTAGGGACAGGTCGAGCTCTGGGGCCAACGTCCTGACTTTC. The full variable domain, with the rest looked up from reference TRBV19 and TRBJ2-6, is DGGITQSPKYLFRKEGQNVTLSCEQNLNHDAMYWYRQDPGQGLRLIYYSQIVNDFQKGDIAEGYSVSREKKESFPLTVTSAQKNPTAFYLCASSRDRSSSGANVLTFGAGSRLTVL.